A selection of T cell receptor beta chains follows, all from one sample in a study of PD-1 blockade in classical Hodgkin lymphoma. Sequencing used immunoSEQ multiplex PCR; TCRdb keeps in-frame clones, though not all of them. The table has under 2,500 clones, approximately 52% seen once; the top ten hold 33%. Sequencing used peripheral blood mononuclear cells (PBMCs), obtained at baseline. The source of these receptors is a human donor with classical Hodgkin lymphoma. Each CDR3 is given with its conserved first and last residue. A D gene is named only where the DNA matches it firmly. Rows may omit the clone size; those that give it use once, few, many or a size class.

TRBJ1-2,-,TRBV5-8,-,TGTGCCAGCACTCGGGACGGGGGTGGCTACACCTTC,CASTRDGGGYTF
TRBJ2-3,-,TRBV9,TRBD2,TGTGCCAGCAGCCTGGGACTAGCCCCGGATACGCAGTATTTT,CASSLGLAPDTQYF
TRBJ1-6,hyperexpanded,TRBV7-2,-,TGTGCCAGCAGCTTGCAGGGACGGAAGTCACCCCTCCACTTT,CASSLQGRKSPLHF
TRBJ1-3,few,TRBV5-1,-,TGCGCCAGCAGCAGCGCAGGGTTTGATGGAAACACCATATATTTT,CASSSAGFDGNTIYF
TRBJ2-1,-,TRBV6-5,-,TGTGCCAGCAGAGCATTGGGTAATGAGCAGTTCTTC,CASRALGNEQFF
TRBJ1-1,few,TRBV16,-,TGTGCCAGCAGCCCCCTTCCTCTCGGAGCGAACACTGAAGCTTTCTTT,CASSPLPLGANTEAFF
TRBJ2-3,-,TRBV14,-,TGTGCCAGCAGCCACTTCAGCACAGATACGCAGTATTTT,CASSHFSTDTQYF
TRBJ1-2,-,TRBV28,-,TGTGCCATCTCGACCCCCTCCTTAGGGAGCTACACCTTC,CAISTPSLGSYTF
TRBJ2-1,-,TRBV28,-,TGTGCCAGCAGAAATCTAGGAAGCCATGAGCAGTTCTTC,CASRNLGSHEQFF
TRBJ1-5,few,TRBV6-1,-,TGTGCCAGCAGTGATCGAGTCAATCAGCCCCAGCATTTT,CASSDRVNQPQHF
TRBJ1-5,-,TRBV28,-,TGTGCCAGCAGCCGAGTCTCCGGGACGGTCAACAATCAGCCCCAGCATTTT,CASSRVSGTVNNQPQHF
TRBJ2-7,-,TRBV7-9,-,TGTGCCAGCAGCTTAGAGGGAGGGGGGTACGAGCAGTACTTC,CASSLEGGGYEQYF
TRBJ1-1,-,TRBV5-4,-,TGTGCCAGCAGTGTGGTGGAGGAGCTGAACACTGAAGCTTTCTTT,CASSVVEELNTEAFF
TRBJ2-7,-,TRBV4-1,-,TGCGCCAGCAGCCAAGATCGCAGGGCTTCCTACGAGCAGTACTTC,CASSQDRRASYEQYF
TRBJ2-7,once,TRBV29-1,-,TGCAGCGTCAGGGGCTCCTACGAGCAGTACTTC,CSVRGSYEQYF
TRBJ2-7,-,TRBV4-2,-,TGTGCCAGCAGCCAAGCGCCGGACAGCTCCTACGAGCAGTACTTC,CASSQAPDSSYEQYF
TRBJ2-6,-,TRBV11-2,-,TGTGCCAGCAGCCTAACTCCCCGGGCTTCTGGGGCCAACGTCCTGACTTTC,CASSLTPRASGANVLTF
TRBJ1-1,-,TRBV4-1,-,TGCGCCAGCAGCCAAGAAGAAAACCCCCTAACTGAAGCTTTCTTT,CASSQEENPLTEAFF
TRBJ2-7,-,TRBV4-1,TRBD1,TGCGCCAGCAGCCAATCCGGGACAGGGGTGGGCGAGCAGTACTTC,CASSQSGTGVGEQYF
TRBJ2-5,-,TRBV5-3,TRBD2,TGTGCCAGAAGCTTGAAGGAACCCATACTAGCGGGGTCACAAGAGACCCAGTACTTC,CARSLKEPILAGSQETQYF
TRBJ1-5,-,TRBV6-1,-,TGTGCCAGCAGGGCCGATGGTTATAGCAATCAGCCCCAGCATTTT,CASRADGYSNQPQHF
TRBJ1-3,-,TRBV30,-,TGTGCCTGGAACAGTGATGTCTCTGGAAACACCATATATTTT,CAWNSDVSGNTIYF
TRBJ2-2,few,TRBV2,-,TGTGCCAGCAGTGAGGTTGGAGGGGAGACCGGGGAGCTGTTTTTT,CASSEVGGETGELFF
TRBJ1-3,-,TRBV5-5,-,TGTGCCAGCAGCTACGGATCCTCTGGAAACACCATATATTTT,CASSYGSSGNTIYF
TRBJ2-1,once,TRBV27,-,TGTGCCAGCCATACTAGCTATGAGCAGTTCTTC,CASHTSYEQFF
TRBJ1-5,medium-sized,TRBV7-9,-,TGTGCCAGCAGCTTAGGGGGCACCGGCGTTTCAAATCAGCCCCAGCATTTT,CASSLGGTGVSNQPQHF
TRBJ2-1,-,TRBV10-3,TRBD2,TGTGCCACAACTAGCGGGGGAGACTATGTTGAGCAGTTCTTC,CATTSGGDYVEQFF
TRBJ1-6,once,TRBV7-4,-,TGTGCCAGCAGCTTGCAGGGACGGAAGTCACCCCTCCACTTT,CASSLQGRKSPLHF
TRBJ1-1,-,TRBV5-6,-,TGTGCCAGCAGCATCGGGATGCTGAACACTGAAGCTTTCTTT,CASSIGMLNTEAFF
TRBJ2-7,medium-sized,TRBV28,-,TGTGCCAGCAGCTTGAACGGGATGACCTACGAGCAGTACTTC,CASSLNGMTYEQYF
TRBJ2-1,-,TRBV6-1,TRBD2,TGTGCCAGCAGTGAGGTTTCGGCGGGGGGGCGCCATGAGCAGTTCTTC,CASSEVSAGGRHEQFF
TRBJ1-2,-,TRBV6-5,-,TGTGCCAGCAGTTTGAGAGTGGAAATCGTCTGGGGTGGCTACACCTTC,CASSLRVEIVWGGYTF
TRBJ2-3,-,TRBV6-6,TRBD2,TGTGCCAGCAGTGACCGGGGGGAGGTTCTAGATACGCAGTATTTT,CASSDRGEVLDTQYF
TRBJ2-7,medium-sized,TRBV2,TRBD1,TGTGCCAGCAGCAGGACAGGGGACGAGCAGTACTTC,CASSRTGDEQYF
TRBJ1-3,-,TRBV7-9,TRBD1,TGTGCCAGCAGCCAAACAGGGGGCGAGAGAAACACCATATATTTT,CASSQTGGERNTIYF
TRBJ1-2,-,TRBV29-1,-,TGCAGCGCCCAACCGCCGGGGGGGGGCTACACCTTC,CSAQPPGGGYTF
TRBJ2-1,-,TRBV6-4,-,TGTGCCAGCAGTGACTCAGAATCGCACAATGAGCAGTTCTTC,CASSDSESHNEQFF
TRBJ2-3,-,TRBV5-6,-,TGTGCCAGCAGCTTGCCTAGGGACACAGATACGCAGTATTTT,CASSLPRDTDTQYF
TRBJ1-1,-,TRBV6-1,-,TGTGCCAGCAGTGAAGCTGCTAACGGGAGGACTGAAGCTTTCTTT,CASSEAANGRTEAFF
TRBJ2-6,-,TRBV22-1,-,TGTCCTGGGAGGGTGTGTCACGAACAAAGTCGGGCCAACGTCCTGACTTTC,CPGRVCHEQSRANVLTF
TRBJ2-7,-,TRBV5-6,-,TGTGCCAGCAGCGCTGGCCTCTACGAGCAGTACTTC,CASSAGLYEQYF
TRBJ2-3,-,TRBV27,-,TGTGCCAGCAGTTTATCAACCGGGGCAACGCAGTATTTT,CASSLSTGATQYF
TRBJ2-7,-,TRBV27,TRBD1,TGTGCCAGCCTAAGTCGGACAGGCAGGAGTCTGTACTTC,CASLSRTGRSLYF
TRBJ2-5,-,TRBV4-1,TRBD2,TGCGCCAGCAGCCAAGAGGGTCCGGGGGGGGTGATAGAGACCCAGTACTTC,CASSQEGPGGVIETQYF
TRBJ2-7,-,TRBV5-1,-,TGCGCCAGCAGCTTACCGGGGAACGAGCAGTACTTC,CASSLPGNEQYF
TRBJ1-2,-,TRBV4-2,TRBD1,TGTGCCAGCAGCCAAGATTGGACAGGGAACTATGGCTACACCTTC,CASSQDWTGNYGYTF
TRBJ2-5,medium-sized,TRBV28,TRBD1,TGTGCCAGCAGCCCCTTCACAGGGGGCATAGAGACCCAGTACTTC,CASSPFTGGIETQYF
TRBJ2-1,-,TRBV30,-,TGTGCCTGGAGTCCCCGCAATGAGCAGTTCTTC,CAWSPRNEQFF
TRBJ2-3,-,TRBV5-4,TRBD2,TGTGCCAGCAGCACGGGACTAGCGGGGAGCACAGATACGCAGTATTTT,CASSTGLAGSTDTQYF
TRBJ1-3,medium-sized,TRBV7-6,-,TGTGCCAGCAGCGTCTCCGCAGGTGGTACAAACACCATATATTTT,CASSVSAGGTNTIYF
TRBJ2-5,-,TRBV5-6,TRBD1,TGTGCCAGCAGCCTCGCGGGACAGGGAGAGACCCAGTACTTC,CASSLAGQGETQYF
TRBJ2-2,-,TRBV4-2,TRBD1,TGTGCCAGCAGCCAAGGGGGACAGGGGGGAGCCGGGGAGCTGTTTTTT,CASSQGGQGGAGELFF
TRBJ2-7,-,TRBV19,TRBD1,TGTGCCAGTAGTCTAACTGCGGGACAGGGAGAGCAGTACTTC,CASSLTAGQGEQYF
TRBJ2-1,-,TRBV6-5,-,TGTGCCAGCAGTTACTCGATGGGACAGCAGTTCTTC,CASSYSMGQQFF
TRBJ2-2,-,TRBV7-6,-,TGTGCCAGCAGCTTCCCCGGGAGCCCGGAGCTGTTTTTT,CASSFPGSPELFF
TRBJ1-2,-,TRBV7-2,-,TGTGCCAGCAGCTCCCTGACCCATGGCTACACCTTC,CASSSLTHGYTF
TRBJ2-7,-,TRBV9,-,TGTGCCAGCAGCGTAATGGCGGACTCCTTCCACGAGCAGTACTTC,CASSVMADSFHEQYF